Below are 26 T cell receptor beta chains sequenced from a single sample in a study of T cells in Graves' hyperthyroidism and ophthalmopathy. The source material, RNA transcripts, was used to amplify TCR beta CDR3 regions. Initially, a first-round RT-PCR of the TCR CDR3 employed the HTBI primer set. TCRdb fed the multiplex PCR reads into MiXCR, producing one record per CDR3 protein. The sample lists 400,000 or so distinct CDR3 sequences, roughly 15% occurring once. Sequenced input: blood. The receptors were gathered from a woman aged 55-70 years with Graves' ophthalmopathy.

Details on this clonotype: This could be a read error, since a much larger clone is one nucleotide away. Because the CDR3 is missing its conserved closing phenylalanine or tryptophan, this is likely a read error. The rearrangement uses TRBV20-1 and TRBJ2-3; D is undetermined. Trimming removed 3 bases from V and 1 base from J, with 5 bases in between. Germline V gene data show CDR1 as DFQATT and CDR2 as SNEGSKA (reference sequence). The CDR3 spans 12 residues. In DNA form, the CDR3 reads TGCAGTGCTAGCGAGGGCACAGATACGCAGTATTCT. Translating gives CSASEGTDTQYS.

In this sample, this clonotype turned up many times. V usage is TRBV20-1 and J usage is TRBJ2-1, with D unclear. CDR1 is DFQATT and CDR2 is SNEGSKA in the germline V gene (reference sequence). The CDR3 length is 10 residues. Trimming shortened V by 3 bases and J by 7 bases, and 4 bases separated the two germline ends. The CDR3 bases are TGCAGTGCTAGCAGGAATGAGCAGTTCTTC. The encoded protein is CSASRNEQFF.

This clonotype has just a few counts. The genes are TRBV24-1 and TRBJ1-5; D is possibly TRBD1 (6 bases). This CDR3 is built from 14 residues. The V and J ends lost 5 bases and 9 bases respectively, with 16 bases between them. Germline V gene data show CDR1 as KGHDR and CDR2 as SFDVKD. The CDR3 reads CATSARTVRGPQHF. The CDR3 DNA follows: TGTGCCACCAGTGCCCGGACAGTCCGGGGGCCCCAGCATTTT.

The table lists this clonotype with a few counts. The chain is built from TRBV19 and TRBJ2-7, with D perhaps TRBD2 (6 bases). The ends were cut back, 5 bases at V and 6 bases at J, with 20 bases in the middle. The CDR3 runs to 15 residues. Looked up from germline, CDR1 is LNHDA and CDR2 is SQIVND (reference sequence). The CDR3 loop reads CASSETSGGPSEQYF. The DNA of the CDR3 is TGTGCCAGTAGTGAAACTAGTGGAGGGCCCTCCGAGCAGTACTTC.

In DNA, the CDR3 is TGCGCCAGCAGCAAGGGTCCCAACTATGGCTACACCTTC. Its translation: CASSKGPNYGYTF. V is TRBV10-1 and J is TRBJ1-2; D remains ambiguous. CDR1 is WNHNN, CDR2 SYGVQD, per germline (reference sequence). V shed 6 bases and J shed 2 bases, with 10 bases lying between them. The CDR3 has 13 residues.

The chain combines TRBV27 with TRBJ2-2, with D possibly being TRBD1 or TRBD2 (5 bases each). Trimming took 3 bases from V and 13 from J, leaving 15 bases between them. This CDR3 comprises 13 residues. Germline CDR1 is MNHEY and CDR2 is SMNVEV (reference sequence). CDR3 protein: CASSFSRVAGLFF. The CDR3 region has the DNA TGTGCCAGCAGTTTCTCCAGGGTTGCGGGGCTGTTTTTT.

This clonotype came up many times. V gene TRBV7-2 combines with J gene TRBJ2-7; 7 bases fit TRBD1. After removal of 2 bases from V and 5 bases from J, the junction contained 15 bases not matched to a gene. Germline lookup yields CDR1 SGHTA and CDR2 FQGNSA. The CDR3 extends over 17 amino acids. The CDR3 region has the DNA TGTGCCAGCAGCTTAACCCCTGCGACAGGGCTTAGAAACGAGCAGTACTTC. Amino acids: CASSLTPATGLRNEQYF.

The chain employs TRBV2 and TRBJ1-4; D may be TRBD1 (6 bases). Trimming stripped 6 bases from V and 3 bases from J, with 14 bases between. The germline CDR1 and CDR2 sequences are SNHLY and FYNNEI. The CDR3 is 15 residues long. CDR3 bases: TGTGCCAGCAGGTCAACAGGGAGCTCTAATGAAAAACTGTTTTTT. This encodes CASRSTGSSNEKLFF. Full variable domain (rest looked up from reference TRBV2 and TRBJ1-4): EPEVTQTPSHQVTQMGQEVILRCVPISNHLYFYWYRQILGQKVEFLVSFYNNEISEKSEIFDDQFSVERPDGSNFTLKIRSTKLEDSAMYFCASRSTGSSNEKLFFGSGTQLSVL.

The chain employs TRBV3-1 and TRBJ1-2; D might be TRBD1 (5 bases). Trimming cost V 0 bases and J 11 bases, with 19 bases left between them. This CDR3 comprises 15 residues. The germline V gene encodes CDR1 LGHDT and CDR2 YNNKEL (reference sequence). CDR3 in amino acids: CASSQDPGTGGGYTF. The CDR3 DNA reads TGTGCCAGCAGCCAAGATCCGGGAACAGGCGGTGGGTACACCTTC.

In this sample, this clonotype turned up a few times. The V gene is TRBV19, the J gene TRBJ1-5; D is uncertain. This CDR3 comprises 15 residues. Germline assignment: CDR1 LNHDA and CDR2 SQIVND (reference sequence). Deletions cut 6 bases from V and 9 bases from J, with 21 bases between. The DNA of the CDR3 is TGTGCCAGTAGCCTCCCGCCGGGCGCTCGGGGGCCCCAGCATTTT. As protein: CASSLPPGARGPQHF.

This clonotype was observed many times. V is TRBV11-2 and J is TRBJ2-5; 8 bases are shared with TRBD1. V shed 6 bases, J shed 5 bases, and the junction held 5 bases outside the gene matches. From germline, CDR1 is SGHAT and CDR2 FQNNGV. The CDR3 contains 13 residues. The CDR3 sequence: CASRQDRGETQYF. In nucleotides, the CDR3 is TGTGCCAGCAGACAAGACAGGGGCGAGACCCAGTACTTC.

The J gene is TRBJ2-1, the V gene TRBV28, with D tentatively TRBD1 or TRBD2 (5 bases each). The CDR3 totals 12 residues. V lost 6 bases and J 5 bases, leaving 8 bases between the germline ends. The V gene's germline CDR1 is MDHEN and CDR2 SYDVKM. CDR3 region: CASRPGHNEQFF. Written as DNA, the CDR3 is TGTGCCAGCAGGCCGGGACACAATGAGCAGTTCTTC.

J is TRBJ2-2 and V is TRBV10-3; TRBD1 matches 9 bases. Trimming at V came to 3 bases and at J to 6 bases, leaving 8 bases not matched to a gene. The CDR3 has 16 residues. In germline, CDR1 is ENHRY, CDR2 SYGVKD. DNA of the CDR3: TGTGCCATCAGTGAAATACAGGGGGCGAGTCCCGGGGAGCTGTTTTTT. It yields the protein CAISEIQGASPGELFF.

This clonotype was counted ten times or more. V and J are TRBV12-5 and TRBJ2-5; no firm D call. The V end lost 1 base, the J end lost 2 bases, and 2 bases lay between the germline ends. The CDR3 runs 12 residues. CDR1 and CDR2 from the germline V gene are LGHNT and FRNRAP. As DNA, the CDR3 is TGTGCTAGTGGTTTGGCTCAAGAGACCCAGTACTTC. Protein product: CASGLAQETQYF.

With respect to this clonotype: One base away lies a much larger clone, so this may be a sequencing read error. The gene calls are TRBV28 and TRBJ2-7; no clear D. Deletions cut 3 bases from V and 3 bases from J, with 12 bases between. There are 14 residues in the CDR3. CDR1 and CDR2 from the germline V gene are MDHEN and SYDVKM. The CDR3 sequence is CASSFSRVGYEQYF. The CDR3, as DNA: TGTGCCAGCAGTTTCTCTAGAGTGGGCTACGAGCAGTACTTC.

This clonotype was detected ten times or more. Here the CDR3 reads CASSGGSGELFF. The CDR3 DNA is TGCGCCAGCAGCGGAGGGTCCGGGGAGCTGTTTTTT. The chain uses TRBV4-1 and TRBJ2-2, with D possibly matching TRBD2 (6 bases). The V and J ends lost 5 bases and 6 bases respectively, with 7 bases between them. CDR3 length equals 12 residues. In germline, CDR1 is MGHRA, CDR2 YSYEKL.

The chain has TRBV6-9 and TRBJ2-6; 7 bases line up with TRBD1. Germline V gene data show CDR1 as MNHGY and CDR2 as SVAAGI. The J segment lost 0 bases and the V segment lost 4 bases, leaving 9 bases of the junction unmatched. This CDR3 spans 18 amino acids. The CDR3 nucleotides read TGTGCCAGCAGTTCGCATAGGACAGGCCTCTCTGGGGCCAACGTCCTGACTTTC. As protein: CASSSHRTGLSGANVLTF.

This clonotype was detected ten times or more. CDR3 protein: CATVAGELRNEQFF. Here the CDR3 DNA reads TGTGCCACCGTAGCGGGAGAGTTGCGCAATGAGCAGTTCTTC. The gene calls are TRBV10-3 and TRBJ2-1; 9 positions match TRBD2. V was pared by 10 bases and J by 6 bases, with 10 bases of the junction left unmatched. Germline V CDR1 and CDR2: ENHRY, SYGVKD. The CDR3 runs to 14 residues.

Comment on this clonotype: A much larger clone sits a single nucleotide away, making a read error possible. The CDR3, as DNA: TGTGCCAGCAGCCTCCTTCTAGGCCCCTACAATGAGCAGTTCTTC. Translated: CASSLLLGPYNEQFF. The chain is built from TRBV7-8 and TRBJ2-1; D unclear. The CDR3 contains 15 residues. Germline V lookup: CDR1 SGHVS, CDR2 FQNEAQ. V was clipped by 5 bases and J by 2 bases, with 13 bases between them.

This clonotype was picked up many times. The CDR3 loop is CASSPGGSGYTF. CDR3 sequence (DNA): TGTGCCAGCAGTCCAGGGGGCTCGGGCTACACCTTC. J is TRBJ1-2 and V is TRBV12-3 or TRBV12-4, with 8 positions matching TRBD1. This CDR3 has 12 residues. The V and J ends lost 5 bases and 8 bases, in that order; junction bases with no gene match: 4.

For this clonotype: This may stem from a read error, because a much larger clone lies one nucleotide away. CDR3 DNA: TGTGCCAGCCTCCTGACAGGGGCCTACAATGAGCAGTTCTTC. Its translation is CASLLTGAYNEQFF. This chain connects TRBV7-2 to TRBJ2-1; 8 positions match TRBD1. Trimming at V came to 8 bases and at J to 2 bases, leaving 5 bases not matched to a gene. Germline V CDR1 and CDR2: SGHTA, FQGNSA. The CDR3 contains 14 residues.

This clonotype was observed a handful of times. The rearrangement links TRBV6-6 to TRBJ2-7; 7 bases agree with TRBD1. The V and J ends lost 0 bases and 5 bases, in that order; junction bases with no gene match: 10. The CDR3 is 16 amino acids. Germline-derived CDR1 and CDR2 are MNHNY and SVGAGI (reference sequence). The CDR3 protein is CASSYSNTGARDEQYF. The CDR3 DNA reads TGTGCCAGCAGTTACTCGAACACAGGGGCGCGCGACGAGCAGTACTTC.

This rearrangement joins TRBV5-1 to TRBJ2-2; no firm D call. CDR3 length equals 15 residues. CDR1 is SGHRS and CDR2 is YFSETQ in the germline V gene. The V end lost 0 bases, the J end lost 0 bases, and 6 bases lay between the germline ends. As DNA, the CDR3 is TGCGCCAGCAGCTTGGACACCCCGAACACCGGGGAGCTGTTTTTT. It is translated as CASSLDTPNTGELFF.

At least ten counts were recorded for this clonotype. The rearrangement joins TRBV18 to TRBJ1-1; 7 bases fit TRBD1. The germline V gene has CDR1 KGHSH and CDR2 LQKENI. With 6 bases clipped from V and 4 bases from J, the junction kept 11 bases outside the gene matches. This CDR3 spans 15 amino acids. The CDR3 sequence is CASSRENRGGTEAFF. CDR3 in DNA: TGTGCCAGCTCGCGCGAGAACAGGGGTGGCACTGAAGCTTTCTTT.

At least ten counts were recorded for this clonotype. The rearrangement joins TRBV20-1 to TRBJ2-1; 8 nucleotides align to TRBD2. Germline V gene sequence: CDR1 DFQATT, CDR2 SNEGSKA (reference sequence). V was clipped by 3 bases and J by 1 base; unmatched bases: 8. This CDR3 contains 16 residues. The CDR3 loop reads CSASNWREESYNEQFF. CDR3 DNA sequence: TGCAGTGCTAGTAACTGGCGGGAGGAATCCTACAATGAGCAGTTCTTC.

The genes are TRBV15 and TRBJ2-7; 8 bases agree with TRBD2. Per the germline V gene, CDR1 is LNHNV and CDR2 is YYDKDF (reference sequence). The CDR3 loop spans 17 amino acids. The J segment lost 0 bases and the V segment lost 1 base, leaving 8 bases of the junction unmatched. The CDR3 nucleotides are TGTGCCACCAGCAGAGGGGGGGGCGGGAGGAACTCCTACGAGCAGTACTTC. Its translation: CATSRGGGGRNSYEQYF.